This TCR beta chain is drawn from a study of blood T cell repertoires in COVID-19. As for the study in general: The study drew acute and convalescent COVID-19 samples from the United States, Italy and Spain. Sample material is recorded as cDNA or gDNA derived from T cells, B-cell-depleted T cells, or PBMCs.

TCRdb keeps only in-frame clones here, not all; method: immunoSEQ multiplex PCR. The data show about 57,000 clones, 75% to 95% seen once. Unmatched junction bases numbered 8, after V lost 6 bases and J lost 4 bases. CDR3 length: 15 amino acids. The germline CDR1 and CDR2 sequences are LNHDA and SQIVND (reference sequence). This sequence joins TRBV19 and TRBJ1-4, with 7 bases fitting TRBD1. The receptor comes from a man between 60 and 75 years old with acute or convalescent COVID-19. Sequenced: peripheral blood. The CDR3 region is CASSSPGQYNEKLFF. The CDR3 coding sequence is TGTGCCAGTAGCTCTCCGGGACAGTATAATGAAAAACTGTTTTTT.